What follows are 28 T cell receptor beta chains derived from one specimen sequenced in a study of breast tumors, draining lymph nodes, adjacent tissues. TCRdb called the multiplex PCR reads again in MiXCR, with one record for every CDR3 protein. The sample gives roughly 70,000 distinct CDR3 sequences, roughly 40% of which show up once; about 8.4% is in the top ten. The sample comprised breast tumor tissue. The receptors here all came from a female donor with breast cancer. Some clones in this sample may be carry-over from other donors' samples.

About this clonotype: A read error may be the cause here, since a much bigger clone is one base away. This sequence joins TRBV6-5 and TRBJ2-7; TRBD1 agrees at 7 bases. Per the germline V gene, CDR1 is MNHEY and CDR2 is SVGAGI. The CDR3 runs 15 residues. V lost 5 bases to trimming and J lost 0 bases; unmatched junction nucleotides: 7. The CDR3 nucleotides read TGTGCCAGCAGTCCAGACAGGGACCACTCCTACGAGCAGTACTTC. Protein: CASSPDRDHSYEQYF.

In the case of this clonotype: A read error may be the cause here, since a much bigger clone is one base away. The rearrangement links TRBV30 to TRBJ2-1; 9 bases map to TRBD2. Germline V gene sequence: CDR1 GTSNPN, CDR2 SVGIG (reference sequence). The CDR3 runs 14 residues. Trimming cost V 8 bases and J 2 bases; bases outside gene matches: 7. CDR3: CAREAGGTYNEQFF. CDR3 bases: TGTGCCCGGGAAGCGGGAGGCACCTACAATGAGCAGTTCTTC.

This clonotype was seen repeatedly, ten times or more. The chain carries TRBV12-3 or TRBV12-4 and TRBJ2-3; D gene unclear. The CDR3 has 12 amino acids. Trimming pared 5 bases from V and 7 bases from J, leaving 10 bases between. In nucleotides, the CDR3 is TGTGCCAGCAGTCTCAGCCAATATACGCAGTATTTT. It is translated as CASSLSQYTQYF.

This clonotype was counted at least ten times. The chain recombines TRBV18 with TRBJ2-3, with D hard to call. Germline loops: CDR1 KGHSH, CDR2 LQKENI. CDR3 length equals 13 residues. Trimming took off 2 bases at V and 4 bases at J, with 7 bases between the two ends. For the CDR3, the DNA is TGTGCCAGCTCACCAGGCCCTCCAGATACGCAGTATTTT. Protein product: CASSPGPPDTQYF. Drawing the rest from reference TRBV18 and TRBJ2-3, the complete variable domain is NAGVMQNPRHLVRRRGQEARLRCSPMKGHSHVYWYRQLPEEGLKFMVYLQKENIIDESGMPKERFSAEFPKEGPSILRIQQVVRGDSAAYFCASSPGPPDTQYFGPGTRLTVL.

Points on this clonotype: A much larger clone sits a single nucleotide away, making a read error possible. The rearrangement links TRBV6-1 to TRBJ2-5; the D is unclear. V lost 5 bases and J lost 0, with 7 bases in between. CDR3 size: 13 residues. The germline V gene has CDR1 MNHNS and CDR2 SASEGT. CDR3 DNA: TGTGCCAGCAGTCGCCAGTACCAAGAGACCCAGTACTTC. Amino acids: CASSRQYQETQYF.

This clonotype was recorded at least ten times. This rearrangement joins TRBV7-9 to TRBJ2-1; TRBD2 agrees at 8 bases. Germline V gene sequence: CDR1 SEHNR, CDR2 FQNEAQ (reference sequence). With V trimmed by 5 bases and J by 7 bases, 7 bases remained unmatched. This CDR3 comprises 14 residues. CDR3 nucleotide sequence: TGTGCCAGCAGCCAGGGACTAGTTGGAAATGAGCAGTTCTTC. Translated, it gives CASSQGLVGNEQFF.

There are many counts of this clonotype. The genes are TRBV10-3 and TRBJ1-2; weak D call: TRBD1 (6 bases). Germline CDR1 ENHRY, CDR2 SYGVKD. The CDR3 runs to 14 residues. V shed 2 bases and J shed 4 bases, with 11 bases lying between them. CDR3 coding DNA: TGTGCCATCAGTGAGGGAACAGGGACCTATGGCTACACCTTC. Its protein product is CAISEGTGTYGYTF.

The V gene is TRBV7-9, the J gene TRBJ1-4; unclear D gene. Germline CDR1 is SEHNR and CDR2 is FQNEAQ (reference sequence). This CDR3 has 12 residues. V lost 5 bases, J lost 13 bases, and 14 bases lay in between. The CDR3 protein is CASSPSNEGLFF. In DNA, the CDR3 is TGTGCCAGCAGCCCCTCAAATGAAGGACTGTTTTTT. The variable domain in full, with the rest retrieved from reference TRBV7-9 and TRBJ1-4, is DTGVSQNPRHKITKRGQNVTFRCDPISEHNRLYWYRQTLGQGPEFLTYFQNEAQLEKSRLLSDRFSAERPKGSFSTLEIQRTEQGDSAMYLCASSPSNEGLFFGSGTQLSVL.

The CDR3 protein is CASKEGEGGRGVTDTQYF. CDR3 coding DNA: TGTGCCAGCAAAGAGGGGGAGGGGGGGCGAGGGGTCACAGATACGCAGTATTTT. V gene TRBV2 combines with J gene TRBJ2-3; D might be TRBD2 (7 bases). From germline, CDR1 is SNHLY and CDR2 FYNNEI. Deletions cut 7 bases from V and 2 bases from J, with 25 bases between. The CDR3 loop spans 18 amino acids.

The J gene is TRBJ2-2, the V gene TRBV9, with 9 bases fitting TRBD2. The CDR3 is 17 amino acids. CDR1 is SGDLS, CDR2 YYNGEE, per germline. Losses at the gene ends were 5 bases for V and 6 bases for J; bases not matched to a gene: 14. CDR3 in amino acids: CASSAREDRGGAGELFF. CDR3 DNA sequence: TGTGCCAGCAGTGCTAGAGAGGACCGCGGGGGGGCCGGGGAGCTGTTTTTT.

This chain uses TRBV11-2 with TRBJ2-5; 7 nucleotides line up with TRBD2. The CDR3 runs 15 residues. From germline, CDR1 is SGHAT and CDR2 FQNNGV. J gave up 4 bases and V 4 bases, and 9 bases lay outside the gene matches. The CDR3 reads CASSWEGGPLETQYF. For the CDR3, the DNA is TGTGCCAGCAGCTGGGAGGGAGGCCCACTAGAGACCCAGTACTTC.

Many counts were recorded for this clonotype. The chain employs TRBV9 and TRBJ2-3; D is perhaps TRBD2 (5 bases). The CDR3 contains 14 residues. Per germline, CDR1 SGDLS and CDR2 YYNGEE. Trimming removed 7 bases from V and 4 bases from J, with 16 bases in between. CDR3 residues: CASDRGRDADTQYF. The DNA for the CDR3 is TGTGCCAGCGACCGGGGAAGAGACGCAGATACGCAGTATTTT. The complete variable domain, with remaining parts taken from reference TRBV9 and TRBJ2-3, reads DSGVTQTPKHLITATGQRVTLRCSPRSGDLSVYWYQQSLDQGLQFLIQYYNGEERAKGNILERFSAQQFPDLHSELNLSSLELGDSALYFCASDRGRDADTQYFGPGTRLTVL.

To note about this clonotype: One end of the junction is discordant with germline, which a read error may explain. The gene calls are TRBV6-5 and TRBJ2-2; D not resolved. The CDR3 contains 15 residues. Germline CDR1 is MNHEY and CDR2 is SVGAGI. CDR3 DNA sequence: TGTGCCAGCAGTCACTCGATAGAGCCCGGGTCCGAGCAGTTTTTT. Translating gives CASSHSIEPGSEQFF.

This clonotype came up many times. The J gene is TRBJ1-2, the V gene TRBV20-1; D possibly corresponds to TRBD1 (5 bases). Germline assignment: CDR1 DFQATT and CDR2 SNEGSKA (reference sequence). CDR3 length: 13 residues. Trimming pared 6 bases from V and 6 bases from J, leaving 17 bases between. DNA for the CDR3: TGCAGTGCCTTCTTGGGGGGTGCCGATGGCTACACCTTC. This sequence encodes CSAFLGGADGYTF.

The V gene is TRBV5-1, the J gene TRBJ1-6, with a weak D call TRBD1 (5 bases). From germline, CDR1 is SGHRS and CDR2 YFSETQ. The CDR3 spans 12 residues. V lost 5 bases and J 8 bases, leaving 8 bases between the germline ends. Here the CDR3 reads CASSGAYSPLHF. The CDR3 region has the DNA TGCGCCAGCAGTGGGGCGTATTCACCCCTCCACTTT.

This clonotype was seen at least ten times. An end of the junction differs from the germline gene, which may be a read error. The chain recombines TRBV6-2 or TRBV6-3 with TRBJ2-3; D tentatively fits TRBD1 or TRBD2 (6 bases each). Germline values: CDR1 MNHEY, CDR2 SVGEGT. The length of the CDR3 is 18 residues. CDR3 residues: CASTYLDWRGENTDTQYF. CDR3 bases: TGTGCCAGCACTTACCTGGATTGGAGGGGGGAGAACACAGATACGCAGTATTTT.

The chain joins TRBV24-1 to TRBJ1-1; D not resolved. Deletions cut 4 bases from V and 7 bases from J, with 9 bases between. CDR3 size: 12 residues. Per germline, CDR1 KGHDR and CDR2 SFDVKD. The CDR3 nucleotides are TGTGCCACCAGTGACTCACGTAATGAAGCTTTCTTT. Its translation is CATSDSRNEAFF.

This chain joins TRBV5-6 and TRBJ1-2, with D unresolved. The CDR3 length is 15 residues. Germline V CDR1 and CDR2: SGHDT, YYEEEE. V gave up 1 base and J gave up 4 bases, with 14 bases separating them. CDR3: CASSLPSLTIYGYTF. In DNA form, the CDR3 reads TGTGCCAGCAGCTTGCCGTCTTTGACTATCTATGGCTACACCTTC.

This chain connects TRBV20-1 to TRBJ2-3; 7 bases fit TRBD2. Trimming at V came to 0 bases and at J to 0 bases, leaving 6 bases not matched to a gene. From germline, CDR1 is DFQATT and CDR2 SNEGSKA (reference sequence). The CDR3 spans 16 residues. DNA for the CDR3: TGCAGTGCTAGAGAGTTAACGGGAGGAAGCACAGATACGCAGTATTTT. Translating gives CSARELTGGSTDTQYF.

This clonotype was counted many times. J is TRBJ2-7 and V is TRBV4-2; 9 nucleotides agree with TRBD2. The junction had 10 bases not matched to a gene; V was cut back by 0 bases and J by 7 bases. The CDR3 spans 16 residues. Germline V gene sequence: CDR1 LGHNA, CDR2 YNFKEQ. Here the CDR3 reads CASSQEHSGGRLEQYF. The CDR3 DNA follows: TGTGCCAGCAGCCAAGAACATAGCGGGGGCCGCCTAGAGCAGTACTTC.

In the case of this clonotype: One junction end disagrees with the germline gene, perhaps due to a read error. The chain recombines TRBV7-7 with TRBJ2-7; perhaps TRBD1 as D (7 bases). This CDR3 is built from 17 residues. Germline V CDR1 and CDR2: SSHAT, FNYEAQ (reference sequence). The CDR3 DNA reads TGTGCTAGCAGCTTATCTCTTCCAGGGGGGCCCTTCTACGAGCAGTACTTC. Translated: CASSLSLPGGPFYEQYF.

Note on this clonotype: Mismatch with germline at one junction end may stem from a read error. The CDR3 nucleotides read TGCGGTGCTGGGGATGTGGCAGGGGTTGGGGAGACCCAGTACTTC. It encodes CGAGDVAGVGETQYF. This chain connects TRBV20-1 to TRBJ2-5, with D possibly being TRBD1 (6 bases). This CDR3 has 15 amino acids. Germline V gene lookup returns CDR1 DFQATT and CDR2 SNEGSKA (reference sequence).

This clonotype was seen repeatedly, ten times or more. The DNA of the CDR3 is TGTGCCAGCAGCTTACGGGGGGCGCAGGACGAGCAGTACTTC. Translation: CASSLRGAQDEQYF. The V call is TRBV11-1, the J call TRBJ2-7, with D perhaps TRBD2 (7 bases). Germline lookup yields CDR1 SGHAT and CDR2 FQDESV (reference sequence). The CDR3 has 14 amino acids. Between the trimmed V and J ends, which lost 2 bases and 5 bases, there was a span of 13 bases.

This clonotype was detected many times. This could be a read error, since a much larger clone is one nucleotide away. The rearrangement joins TRBV6-6 to TRBJ1-6; D ambiguous. The CDR3 is made up of 12 amino acids. CDR1 is MNHNY, CDR2 SVGAGI, per germline (reference sequence). The CDR3 region has the DNA TGTGCCAGCAGTCACTCGAATTCACCCCTCCACTTT. This codes for CASSHSNSPLHF.

This clonotype was counted ten times or more. The chain carries TRBV10-3 and TRBJ1-2; D possibly corresponds to TRBD1 (6 bases). The V end lost 7 bases, the J end lost 0 bases, and 21 bases lay between the germline ends. This CDR3 is 17 amino acids long. CDR1 and CDR2 (germline): ENHRY, SYGVKD. The CDR3, as DNA: TGTGCCATCACCTCTTCTCCGGACAGCATGCCTAACTATGGCTACACCTTC. Encoded protein: CAITSSPDSMPNYGYTF.

This clonotype has ten or more counts. The rearrangement uses TRBV5-1 and TRBJ2-7; 9 nucleotides agree with TRBD1. CDR3 length: 16 amino acids. V shed 0 bases and J 0 bases; nucleotides not matched to a gene: 4. Germline values: CDR1 SGHRS, CDR2 YFSETQ. In DNA form, the CDR3 reads TGCGCCAGCAGCTTGGTAACAGGGGGCTCCTCCTACGAGCAGTACTTC. It specifies CASSLVTGGSSYEQYF.

This clonotype was observed a handful of times. This chain joins TRBV5-6 and TRBJ1-2; D is uncertain. The CDR3 runs to 18 residues. Trimming cost V 4 bases and J 9 bases, with 31 bases left between them. Germline CDR1 and CDR2: SGHDT and YYEEEE. DNA of the CDR3: TGTGCCAGCAGCCCCGACCCTGAGTCCGACGAGCAGATAGAGCGCTACACCTTC. Protein: CASSPDPESDEQIERYTF. The variable domain in full, completed from reference TRBV5-6 and TRBJ1-2, reads DAGVTQSPTHLIKTRGQQVTLRCSPKSGHDTVSWYQQALGQGPQFIFQYYEEEERQRGNFPDRFSGHQFPNYSSELNVNALLLGDSALYLCASSPDPESDEQIERYTFGSGTRLTVV.

The rearrangement joins TRBV12-3 or TRBV12-4 to TRBJ1-3; perhaps TRBD1 as D (5 bases). This CDR3 has 14 amino acids. Trimming removed 2 bases at V and 4 bases at J, with 9 bases between. DNA for the CDR3: TGTGCCAGCAGTTTACGGGGGGGAGGAAACACCATATATTTT. Amino acids: CASSLRGGGNTIYF.